One sample yielded the 26 T cell receptor beta chains listed below, sequenced in a study of control samples from healthy donors and cancer patients. Method: immunoSEQ multiplex PCR; TCRdb's copy keeps in-frame clones and lacks some. The table has 150,000 to 200,000 clones, almost 90% seen once. Input material: blood. The receptors stem from a woman in her forties or fifties in good health.

V and J are TRBV15 and TRBJ1-1, with D unclear. CDR3 size: 15 residues. Deletions cut 0 bases from V and 0 bases from J, with 8 bases between. CDR1 and CDR2 (germline): LNHNV, YYDKDF (reference sequence). CDR3 sequence (DNA): TGTGCCACCAGCAGAGAGATTTCTGTGAACACTGAAGCTTTCTTT. This gives the protein CATSREISVNTEAFF.

Here the CDR3 DNA reads TGTGCCAGCAGTAAGGACGACGCATGGTTAAGAAATGAAAAACTGTTTTTT. Its protein product is CASSKDDAWLRNEKLFF. The V call is TRBV28, the J call TRBJ1-4, with no clear D. Trimming cost V 5 bases and J 5 bases, with 21 bases left between them. The length of the CDR3 is 17 residues. The germline V gene encodes CDR1 MDHEN and CDR2 SYDVKM.

This chain connects TRBV20-1 to TRBJ2-7, with D uncertain. CDR3 length: 11 amino acids. V lost 0 bases to trimming and J lost 3 bases, with 3 bases between them. CDR1 and CDR2 (germline): DFQATT, SNEGSKA (reference sequence). This CDR3 is CSARENYEQYF. In nucleotides, the CDR3 is TGCAGTGCTAGAGAAAACTACGAGCAGTACTTC.

The chain links TRBV4-1 to TRBJ1-2; no definite D call. CDR1 is MGHRA and CDR2 is YSYEKL in the germline V gene. V was clipped by 0 bases and J by 4 bases, with 12 bases between them. The CDR3 is 15 amino acids. CDR3 sequence reads: CASSQDQKRFYGYTF. DNA for the CDR3: TGCGCCAGCAGCCAAGATCAGAAAAGGTTCTATGGCTACACCTTC.

The V gene is TRBV20-1, the J gene TRBJ1-1; D possibly corresponds to TRBD1 (6 bases). CDR3 length: 14 residues. Germline V gene sequence: CDR1 DFQATT, CDR2 SNEGSKA (reference sequence). V dropped 3 bases and J dropped 1 base, with 12 bases sitting between them. The CDR3 DNA follows: TGCAGTGCTAGTGAGGGACACGCGAACACTGAAGCTTTCTTT. It yields the protein CSASEGHANTEAFF.

The J gene is TRBJ1-4, the V gene TRBV28; D gene uncertain. CDR1 is MDHEN and CDR2 is SYDVKM in the germline V gene. The CDR3 extends over 17 amino acids. V was shortened by 8 bases and J by 4 bases, with 23 bases between the two germline ends. CDR3 loop: CASLERSGPGSNEKLFF. The DNA of the CDR3 is TGTGCCAGCCTTGAACGAAGTGGACCGGGTAGTAATGAAAAACTGTTTTTT. Based on the CDR3 plus reference TRBV28 and TRBJ1-4, the full variable domain is DVKVTQSSRYLVKRTGEKVFLECVQDMDHENMFWYRQDPGLGLRLIYFSYDVKMKEKGDIPEGYSVSREKKERFSLILESASTNQTSMYLCASLERSGPGSNEKLFFGSGTQLSVL.

The V call is TRBV9, the J call TRBJ1-2; D might be TRBD1 (6 bases). Trimming took 3 bases from V and 6 from J, leaving 9 bases between them. Germline V lookup: CDR1 SGDLS, CDR2 YYNGEE. The CDR3 totals 12 residues. This CDR3 reads CASSGKGDGYTF. CDR3 DNA sequence: TGTGCCAGCAGCGGTAAGGGGGATGGCTACACCTTC.

This clone has only one observation. This chain uses TRBV5-6 with TRBJ2-3; D is uncertain. This CDR3 region has 16 residues. Germline CDR1 reads SGHDT; CDR2 reads YYEEEE. V lost 2 bases, J lost 2 bases, and 15 bases lay in between. DNA of the CDR3: TGTGCCAGCAGCTTTGGACCGGCTAGAATCACAGATACGCAGTATTTT. This gives the protein CASSFGPARITDTQYF.

This clone was found a few times. The chain is built from TRBV10-3 and TRBJ1-4; D possibly corresponds to TRBD1 (5 bases). Trimming removed 2 bases from V and 8 bases from J, with 30 bases in between. Germline loops: CDR1 ENHRY, CDR2 SYGVKD. The CDR3 runs to 20 residues. The DNA for the CDR3 is TGTGCCATCAGTGAGGATCCGGCCCGGTCTCCCCATTTGGGGGGAGAAAAACTGTTTTTT. Translated: CAISEDPARSPHLGGEKLFF.

The V gene is TRBV3-1 (or the pseudogene TRBV3-2), the J gene TRBJ2-5, with D perhaps matching TRBD1 or TRBD2 (6 bases each). Germline CDR1 reads LGHDT; CDR2 reads YNNKEL (reference sequence). With 1 base removed from V and 7 bases from J, the gap between germline ends came to 19 bases. The CDR3 runs to 16 residues. Here the CDR3 DNA reads TGTGCCAGCAGCCAAGGAGCCACGGGGGCCCTCGGGACCCAGTACTTC. It translates to CASSQGATGALGTQYF.

The chain joins TRBV6-6 to TRBJ2-4; possible D gene TRBD1, 6 bases. Trimming pared 5 bases from V and 0 bases from J, leaving 17 bases between. CDR3 size: 17 residues. The germline gives CDR1 MNHNY, CDR2 SVGAGI (reference sequence). CDR3 bases: TGTGCCAGCAGTCTGGACAGAAATCCCCTAGCCAAAAACATTCAGTACTTC. As protein: CASSLDRNPLAKNIQYF.

This chain links TRBV5-4 with TRBJ1-2; D is undetermined. CDR3 length equals 15 residues. Trimming took 0 bases from V and 3 from J, leaving 12 bases between them. The germline V gene encodes CDR1 SGHNT and CDR2 YYREEE (reference sequence). CDR3 region: CASSLERAEDYGYTF. The DNA of the CDR3 is TGTGCCAGCAGCTTGGAGCGGGCAGAGGACTATGGCTACACCTTC. Drawing the rest from reference TRBV5-4 and TRBJ1-2, the complete variable domain is ETGVTQSPTHLIKTRGQQVTLRCSSQSGHNTVSWYQQALGQGPQFIFQYYREEENGRGNFPPRFSGLQFPNYSSELNVNALELDDSALYLCASSLERAEDYGYTFGSGTRLTVV.

This chain links TRBV6-1 with TRBJ1-3, with D possibly being TRBD1 (5 bases). The CDR3 spans 14 residues. Germline lookup yields CDR1 MNHNS and CDR2 SASEGT. Between the trimmed V and J ends, which lost 2 bases and 7 bases, there was a span of 12 bases. CDR3 nucleotide sequence: TGTGCCAGCAGTGAACGAGTTCGGGGGAACACCATATATTTT. It translates to CASSERVRGNTIYF.

The chain recombines TRBV18 with TRBJ1-2; 8 nucleotides agree with TRBD1. The germline V gene has CDR1 KGHSH and CDR2 LQKENI. The CDR3 extends over 15 amino acids. J gave up 5 bases and V 3 bases, and 8 bases lay outside the gene matches. CDR3 nucleotide sequence: TGTGCCAGCTCACCCATGGACAGGGTGTCGTATGGCTACACCTTC. This sequence encodes CASSPMDRVSYGYTF.

The chain has TRBV28 and TRBJ2-7; D remains ambiguous. The CDR3 contains 11 residues. Germline V gene lookup returns CDR1 MDHEN and CDR2 SYDVKM. The ends were cut back, 4 bases at V and 6 bases at J, with 7 bases in the middle. In DNA form, the CDR3 reads TGTGCCAGCAGTTGGCTCTCCGAGCAGTACTTC. It yields the protein CASSWLSEQYF.

This chain links TRBV5-4 with TRBJ2-7; TRBD1 might be the D (6 bases). CDR3 size: 13 residues. V was cut by 0 bases and J by 4 bases, with 8 bases left in between. Germline V CDR1 and CDR2: SGHNT, YYREEE (reference sequence). Here the CDR3 DNA reads TGTGCCAGCAGCTTGGACAGGGTTTACGAGCAGTACTTC. Its translation: CASSLDRVYEQYF. Using reference TRBV5-4 and TRBJ2-7 for the parts outside the CDR3, the full variable domain is ETGVTQSPTHLIKTRGQQVTLRCSSQSGHNTVSWYQQALGQGPQFIFQYYREEENGRGNFPPRFSGLQFPNYSSELNVNALELDDSALYLCASSLDRVYEQYFGPGTRLTVT.

The genes are TRBV5-6 and TRBJ1-4; unclear D gene. Trimming cost V 4 bases and J 4 bases, with 17 bases left between them. Germline V gives CDR1 SGHDT, CDR2 YYEEEE. There are 16 residues in the CDR3. Written as DNA, the CDR3 is TGTGCCAGCAGCGCCCCTCGGCAGGAGATTAATGAAAAACTGTTTTTT. Translated: CASSAPRQEINEKLFF.

This chain uses TRBV4-3 with TRBJ1-1, with TRBD1 identical over 8 bases. The CDR3 is 14 amino acids. V shed 4 bases and J 4 bases; nucleotides not matched to a gene: 5. Germline lookup yields CDR1 LGHNA and CDR2 YSLEER. In DNA form, the CDR3 reads TGCGCCAGCAGCCTGGACAGGGCGAGCACTGAAGCTTTCTTT. Translated, it gives CASSLDRASTEAFF.

This clone was seen more than once but under ten times. The chain couples TRBV7-2 to TRBJ1-2; D unresolved. The CDR3 loop spans 14 amino acids. CDR1 is SGHTA, CDR2 FQGNSA, per germline. Trimming removed 5 bases at V and 4 bases at J, with 14 bases between. The CDR3 reads CASSASPGGYGYTF. As DNA, the CDR3 is TGTGCCAGCAGCGCCTCTCCGGGCGGCTATGGCTACACCTTC.

J is TRBJ1-2 and V is TRBV4-3, with TRBD1 as a possible D gene (6 bases). The CDR3 is 17 residues long. V was pared by 4 bases and J by 6 bases, with 24 bases between. CDR1 is LGHNA, CDR2 YSLEER, per germline. In DNA, the CDR3 is TGCGCCAGCAGCCCCGGACAGCAGCGGGGAGTCGGGGATGGCTACACCTTC. It codes for CASSPGQQRGVGDGYTF.

The chain is built from TRBV7-9 and TRBJ2-3; 9 nucleotides agree with TRBD2. Germline loops: CDR1 SEHNR, CDR2 FQNEAQ (reference sequence). The CDR3 is 16 amino acids. Trimming took 1 base from V and 6 from J; bases not matched to a gene: 8. Written as DNA, the CDR3 is TGTGCCAGCAGCTTAGGGGCGGGGGGGCCCCGCGATACGCAGTATTTT. Protein sequence: CASSLGAGGPRDTQYF. The full variable domain, in which reference TRBV7-9 and TRBJ2-3 provide the parts outside the CDR3, is DTGVSQNPRHKITKRGQNVTFRCDPISEHNRLYWYRQTLGQGPEFLTYFQNEAQLEKSRLLSDRFSAERPKGSFSTLEIQRTEQGDSAMYLCASSLGAGGPRDTQYFGPGTRLTVL.

The rearrangement uses TRBV2 and TRBJ1-1; unclear D gene. The V end was cut by 6 bases, the J end by 0 bases, with 8 bases between. This CDR3 region has 13 residues. Germline assignment: CDR1 SNHLY and CDR2 FYNNEI. The CDR3 DNA sequence: TGTGCCAGCAGGGTTGAGATGAACACTGAAGCTTTCTTT. This translates into CASRVEMNTEAFF.

The CDR3 region has the DNA TGTGCCATCAGTTTTGAGGGTGGGAGGGCCCGCGAGCAGTACTTC. This encodes CAISFEGGRAREQYF. The rearrangement joins TRBV10-3 to TRBJ2-7, with TRBD2 matching 7 bases. Germline V lookup: CDR1 ENHRY, CDR2 SYGVKD. V lost 5 bases to trimming and J lost 6 bases; unmatched junction nucleotides: 13. The CDR3 totals 15 residues.

The V call is TRBV5-1, the J call TRBJ1-1; unclear D gene. CDR1 SGHRS and CDR2 YFSETQ come from the germline V gene. V was clipped by 6 bases and J by 1 base, with 16 bases between them. The CDR3 extends over 15 amino acids. CDR3 protein: CASNQEEIKNTEAFF. The CDR3 DNA reads as TGCGCCAGCAACCAAGAGGAGATTAAGAACACTGAAGCTTTCTTT.

This chain uses TRBV2 with TRBJ1-5, with D possibly TRBD1 on 5 matching bases. The germline V gene has CDR1 SNHLY and CDR2 FYNNEI. Deletions cut 4 bases from V and 2 bases from J, with 15 bases between. The CDR3 is made up of 16 amino acids. CDR3 sequence: CASSAQGGFGNQPQHF. The DNA of the CDR3 is TGTGCCAGCAGTGCTCAGGGCGGGTTTGGCAATCAGCCCCAGCATTTT.

The gene calls are TRBV19 and TRBJ1-4; 7 positions agree with TRBD1. The CDR3 extends over 14 amino acids. Unmatched junction bases numbered 6, after V lost 6 bases and J lost 5 bases. The germline gives CDR1 LNHDA, CDR2 SQIVND (reference sequence). CDR3 in amino acids: CASRMGQNNEKLFF. The CDR3 coding sequence is TGTGCCAGTAGGATGGGACAGAACAATGAAAAACTGTTTTTT.